The clone carrying this T cell receptor beta chain was detected once. Germline CDR1 reads SGHAT; CDR2 reads FQNNGV. The CDR3 spans 15 residues. Trimming cost V 5 bases and J 2 bases, with 14 bases left between them. These data are taken from a study of blood T cell repertoires in COVID-19. Authors' methods: For nucleated cells, counts were estimated from reference gene primer amplification. Clones were sequenced by immunoSEQ multiplex PCR, and TCRdb holds only the in-frame ones, with some missing. V, J and clone size are taken as reported in that table, and D and trimming were inferred from the DNA itself. The table has roughly 180,000 clones, approximately 85% seen once.

The sequence was obtained from a man between 40 and 49 years old who had recovered from COVID-19. The sequencing sample was made of PBMCs or T cells enriched from blood (not recorded which). The V call is TRBV11-2, the J call TRBJ2-3, with a tentative D call TRBD2 (6 bases). CDR3 sequence reads: CASSPYGGPTDTQYF. The CDR3 DNA reads TGTGCCAGCAGCCCCTACGGAGGGCCCACAGATACGCAGTATTTT.